This T cell receptor beta chain was identified during a study of T cells in Graves' hyperthyroidism and ophthalmopathy. RNA transcripts gave rise to amplified TCR beta CDR3 regions. When the TCR CDR3 underwent first-round RT-PCR, the HTBI primer set was used. TCRdb independently ran MiXCR on the multiplex PCR reads; one entry per CDR3 protein. Of hundreds of thousands of distinct CDR3 sequences listed, approximately 13% were seen once; the top ten hold 20% to 25%. V gave up 7 bases and J gave up 6 bases, with 17 bases separating them. The CDR3 loop spans 14 amino acids. Germline V lookup: CDR1 LNHDA, CDR2 SQIVND (reference sequence).

The sample taken for sequencing was blood. This chain links TRBV19 with TRBJ2-3, with D perhaps matching TRBD2 (5 bases). This TCR was sampled from a young woman with Graves' hyperthyroidism. The CDR3 bases are TGTGCCAGTAATGCACGGGATCTTGGTGATACGCAGTATTTT. Translating it yields CASNARDLGDTQYF.